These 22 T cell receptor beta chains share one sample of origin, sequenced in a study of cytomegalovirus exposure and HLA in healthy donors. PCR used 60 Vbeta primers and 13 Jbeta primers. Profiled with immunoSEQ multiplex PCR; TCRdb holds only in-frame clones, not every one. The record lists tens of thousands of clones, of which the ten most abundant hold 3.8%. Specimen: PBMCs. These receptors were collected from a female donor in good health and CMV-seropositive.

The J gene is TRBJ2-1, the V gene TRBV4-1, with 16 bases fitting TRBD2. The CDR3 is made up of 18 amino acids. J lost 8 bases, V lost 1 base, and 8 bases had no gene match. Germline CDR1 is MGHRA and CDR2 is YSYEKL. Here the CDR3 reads CASSQVGLAGGASDEQFF. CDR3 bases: TGCGCCAGCAGCCAAGTGGGACTAGCGGGAGGGGCCTCGGATGAGCAGTTCTTC.

This CDR3 reads CASSLQGAPGTDTQYF. CDR3 nucleotide sequence: TGTGCCAGCAGTTTACAGGGGGCGCCGGGCACAGATACGCAGTATTTT. The chain uses TRBV6-5 and TRBJ2-3, with TRBD1 matching 9 bases. The CDR3 length is 16 residues. With 4 bases clipped from V and 1 base from J, the junction kept 6 bases outside the gene matches. The germline CDR1 and CDR2 sequences are MNHEY and SVGAGI.

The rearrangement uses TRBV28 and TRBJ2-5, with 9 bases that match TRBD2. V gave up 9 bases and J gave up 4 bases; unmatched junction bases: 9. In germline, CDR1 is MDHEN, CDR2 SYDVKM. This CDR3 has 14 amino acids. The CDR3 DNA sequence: TGTGCCAGTTTAGCGGGAGTATACGCAGAGACCCAGTACTTC. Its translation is CASLAGVYAETQYF.

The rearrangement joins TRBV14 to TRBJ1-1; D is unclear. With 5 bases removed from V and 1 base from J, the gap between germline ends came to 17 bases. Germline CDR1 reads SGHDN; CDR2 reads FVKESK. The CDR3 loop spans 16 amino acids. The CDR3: CASSYLLGGPNTEAFF. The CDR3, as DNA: TGTGCCAGCAGCTACTTATTGGGAGGGCCGAACACTGAAGCTTTCTTT.

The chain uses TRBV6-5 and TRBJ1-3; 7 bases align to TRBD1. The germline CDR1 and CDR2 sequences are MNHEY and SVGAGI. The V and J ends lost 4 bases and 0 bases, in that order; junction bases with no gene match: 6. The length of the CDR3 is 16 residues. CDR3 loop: CASSLGQAFSGNTIYF. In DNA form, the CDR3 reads TGTGCCAGCAGTTTAGGACAGGCCTTCTCTGGAAACACCATATATTTT.

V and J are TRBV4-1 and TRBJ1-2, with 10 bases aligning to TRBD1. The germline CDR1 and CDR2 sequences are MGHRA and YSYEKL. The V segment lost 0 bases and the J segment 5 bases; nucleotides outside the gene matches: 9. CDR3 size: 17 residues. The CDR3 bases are TGCGCCAGCAGCCAAGACACCGGGACAGGGGCCGGATATGGCTACACCTTC. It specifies CASSQDTGTGAGYGYTF.

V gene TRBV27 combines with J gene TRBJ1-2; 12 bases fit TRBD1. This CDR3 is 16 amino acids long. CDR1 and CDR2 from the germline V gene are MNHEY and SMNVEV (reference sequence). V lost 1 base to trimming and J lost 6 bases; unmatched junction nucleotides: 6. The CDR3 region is CASSLWPGQGADGYTF. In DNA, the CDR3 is TGTGCCAGCAGTTTATGGCCGGGACAGGGGGCGGATGGCTACACCTTC.

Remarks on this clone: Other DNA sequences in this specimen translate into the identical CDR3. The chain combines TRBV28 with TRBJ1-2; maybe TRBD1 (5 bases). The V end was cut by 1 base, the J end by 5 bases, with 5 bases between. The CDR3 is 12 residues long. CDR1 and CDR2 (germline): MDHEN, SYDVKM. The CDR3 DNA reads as TGTGCCAGCAGTTTATCAGGGTATGGCTACACCTTC. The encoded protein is CASSLSGYGYTF.

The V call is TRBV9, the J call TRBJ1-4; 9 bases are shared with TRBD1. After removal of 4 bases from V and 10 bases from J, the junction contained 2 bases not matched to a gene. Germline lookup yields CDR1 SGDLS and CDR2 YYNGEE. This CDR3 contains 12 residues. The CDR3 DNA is TGTGCCAGCAGCCAGGGACAGGGAAAACTGTTTTTT. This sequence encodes CASSQGQGKLFF.

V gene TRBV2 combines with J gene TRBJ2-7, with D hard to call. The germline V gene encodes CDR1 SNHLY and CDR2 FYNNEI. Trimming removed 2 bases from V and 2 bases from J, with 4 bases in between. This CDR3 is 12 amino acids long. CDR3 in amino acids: CASSEKPYEQYF. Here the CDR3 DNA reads TGTGCCAGCAGTGAAAAGCCCTACGAGCAGTACTTC. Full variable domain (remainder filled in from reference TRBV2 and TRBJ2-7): EPEVTQTPSHQVTQMGQEVILRCVPISNHLYFYWYRQILGQKVEFLVSFYNNEISEKSEIFDDQFSVERPDGSNFTLKIRSTKLEDSAMYFCASSEKPYEQYFGPGTRLTVT.

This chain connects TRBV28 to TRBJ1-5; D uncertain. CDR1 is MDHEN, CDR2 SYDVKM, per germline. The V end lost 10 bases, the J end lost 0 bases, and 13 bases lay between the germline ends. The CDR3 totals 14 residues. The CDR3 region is CATSGFRSNQPQHF. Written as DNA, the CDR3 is TGTGCCACCTCGGGATTTCGTAGCAATCAGCCCCAGCATTTT.

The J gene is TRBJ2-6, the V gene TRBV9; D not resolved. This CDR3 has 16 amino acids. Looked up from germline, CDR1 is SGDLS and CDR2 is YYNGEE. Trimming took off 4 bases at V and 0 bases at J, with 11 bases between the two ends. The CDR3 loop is CASSPAVSSGANVLTF. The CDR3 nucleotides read TGTGCCAGCAGCCCCGCAGTGTCCTCTGGGGCCAACGTCCTGACTTTC.

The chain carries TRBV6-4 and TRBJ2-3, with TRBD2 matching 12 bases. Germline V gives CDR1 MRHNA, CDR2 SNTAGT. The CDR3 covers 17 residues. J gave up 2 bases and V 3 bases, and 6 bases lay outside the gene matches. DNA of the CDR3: TGTGCCAGCAGTGAGTCCGGGACTAGCGGGTTCACAGATACGCAGTATTTT. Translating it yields CASSESGTSGFTDTQYF.

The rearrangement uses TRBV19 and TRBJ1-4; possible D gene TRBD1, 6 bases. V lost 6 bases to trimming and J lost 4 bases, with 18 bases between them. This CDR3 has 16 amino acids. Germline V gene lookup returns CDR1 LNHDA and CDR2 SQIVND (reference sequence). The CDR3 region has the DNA TGTGCCAGTAGCATGGGGAGTGCCAGGGGTAATGAAAAACTGTTTTTT. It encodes CASSMGSARGNEKLFF.

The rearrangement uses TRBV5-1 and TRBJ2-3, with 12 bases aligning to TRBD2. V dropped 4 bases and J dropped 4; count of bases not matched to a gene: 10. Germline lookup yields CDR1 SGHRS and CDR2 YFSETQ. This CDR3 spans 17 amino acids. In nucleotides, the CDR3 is TGCGCCAGCAGCCGGACGACTAGCGGGAGTATCGCAGATACGCAGTATTTT. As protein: CASSRTTSGSIADTQYF. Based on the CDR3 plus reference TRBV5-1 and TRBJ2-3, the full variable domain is KAGVTQTPRYLIKTRGQQVTLSCSPISGHRSVSWYQQTPGQGLQFLFEYFSETQRNKGNFPGRFSGRQFSNSRSEMNVSTLELGDSALYLCASSRTTSGSIADTQYFGPGTRLTVL.

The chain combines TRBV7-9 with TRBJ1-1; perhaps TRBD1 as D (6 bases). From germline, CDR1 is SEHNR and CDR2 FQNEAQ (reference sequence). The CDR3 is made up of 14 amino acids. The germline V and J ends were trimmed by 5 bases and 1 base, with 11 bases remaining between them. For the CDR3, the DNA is TGTGCCAGCAGCCCAGGGGCAGGGAACACTGAAGCTTTCTTT. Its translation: CASSPGAGNTEAFF.

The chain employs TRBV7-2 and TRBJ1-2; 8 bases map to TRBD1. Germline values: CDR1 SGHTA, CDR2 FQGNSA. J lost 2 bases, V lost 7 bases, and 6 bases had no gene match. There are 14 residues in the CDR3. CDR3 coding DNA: TGTGCCAGCACCAACCCAGGGGGCAACTATGGCTACACCTTC. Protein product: CASTNPGGNYGYTF.

The CDR3 sequence: CASSSDYGPAQYF. The CDR3 DNA reads as TGTGCCAGCAGTTCAGACTACGGGCCAGCCCAGTACTTC. The rearrangement uses TRBV28 and TRBJ2-5, with a weak D call TRBD2 (5 bases). CDR1 is MDHEN, CDR2 SYDVKM, per germline. The V end was cut by 4 bases, the J end by 9 bases, with 15 bases between. The CDR3 spans 13 residues.

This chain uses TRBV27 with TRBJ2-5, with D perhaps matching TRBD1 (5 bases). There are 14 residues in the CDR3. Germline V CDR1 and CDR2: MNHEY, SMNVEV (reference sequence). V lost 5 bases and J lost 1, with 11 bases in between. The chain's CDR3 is CASSRFTGQETQYF. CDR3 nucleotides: TGTGCCAGCAGTCGCTTCACAGGCCAAGAGACCCAGTACTTC.

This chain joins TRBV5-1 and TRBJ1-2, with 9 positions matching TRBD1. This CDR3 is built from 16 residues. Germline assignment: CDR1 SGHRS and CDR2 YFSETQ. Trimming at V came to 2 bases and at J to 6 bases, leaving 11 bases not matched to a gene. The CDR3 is CASSLTGGALNHGYTF. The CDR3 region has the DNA TGCGCCAGCAGCTTAACAGGGGGCGCACTGAACCATGGCTACACCTTC.

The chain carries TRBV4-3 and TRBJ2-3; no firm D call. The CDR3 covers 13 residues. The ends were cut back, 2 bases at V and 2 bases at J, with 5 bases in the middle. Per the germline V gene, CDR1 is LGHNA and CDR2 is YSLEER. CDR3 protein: CASSQYNTDTQYF. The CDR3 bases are TGCGCCAGCAGCCAATACAACACAGATACGCAGTATTTT.

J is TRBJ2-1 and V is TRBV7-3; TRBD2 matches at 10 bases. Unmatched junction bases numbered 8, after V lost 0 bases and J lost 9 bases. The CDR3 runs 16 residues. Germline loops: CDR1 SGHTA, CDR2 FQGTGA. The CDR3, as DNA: TGTGCCAGCAGCTTAACCGTAGCGGGGGGCCACGGTGAGCAGTTCTTC. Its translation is CASSLTVAGGHGEQFF.